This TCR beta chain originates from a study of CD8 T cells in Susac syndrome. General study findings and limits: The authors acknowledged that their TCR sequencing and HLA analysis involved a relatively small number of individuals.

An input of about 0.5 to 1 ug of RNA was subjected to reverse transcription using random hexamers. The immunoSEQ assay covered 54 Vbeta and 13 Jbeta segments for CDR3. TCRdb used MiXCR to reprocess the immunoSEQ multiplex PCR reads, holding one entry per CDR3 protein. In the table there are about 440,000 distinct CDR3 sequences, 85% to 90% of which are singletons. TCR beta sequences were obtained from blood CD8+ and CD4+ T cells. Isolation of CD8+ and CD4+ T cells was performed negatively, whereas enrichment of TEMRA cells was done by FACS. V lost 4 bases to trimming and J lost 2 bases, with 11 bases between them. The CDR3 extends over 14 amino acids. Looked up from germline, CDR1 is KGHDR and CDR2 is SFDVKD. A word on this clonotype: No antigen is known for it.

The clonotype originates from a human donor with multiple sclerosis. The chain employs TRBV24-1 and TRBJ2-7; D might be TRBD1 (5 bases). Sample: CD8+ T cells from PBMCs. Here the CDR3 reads CATSDKTVPYEQYF. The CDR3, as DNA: TGTGCCACCAGTGACAAGACAGTTCCCTACGAGCAGTACTTC.